This entry is about one T cell receptor (beta chain). No antigen is known for it. This CDR3 region has 11 residues. The germline V gene encodes CDR1 LGHDT and CDR2 YNNKEL (reference sequence). The V end lost 7 bases, the J end lost 6 bases, and 8 bases lay between the germline ends. This sample was included in a study of CD8 T cells in ankylosing spondylitis. Whole-study findings and limits: Disease-linked clones had a CD8+ phenotype and relatively low frequency in peripheral blood. Both synovial fluid and blood in reactive arthritis had previously been reported to carry some motif variants. A TCR beta motif of about 8 highly homologous variants appeared characteristic of ankylosing spondylitis blood. Enrichment of disease-linked clones was reportedly significant in matched ankylosing spondylitis synovial fluid.

As the method for making TCR beta libraries, quantitative 5'-RACE with molecular barcodes was used. TCRdb recomputed calls from the 5' RACE reads with MiXCR, one row per CDR3 protein. Among fewer than 550,000 distinct CDR3 sequences listed, about 5.4% were seen once. The clonotype originates from a male donor with ankylosing spondylitis. The V and J genes are TRBV3-1 and TRBJ2-3; D uncertain. The sequenced sample consisted of blood, either unsorted or a sorted T cell fraction (not recorded which). CDR3 coding DNA: TGTGCCAGCACCTCCATGGATACGCAGTATTTT. It yields the protein CASTSMDTQYF.